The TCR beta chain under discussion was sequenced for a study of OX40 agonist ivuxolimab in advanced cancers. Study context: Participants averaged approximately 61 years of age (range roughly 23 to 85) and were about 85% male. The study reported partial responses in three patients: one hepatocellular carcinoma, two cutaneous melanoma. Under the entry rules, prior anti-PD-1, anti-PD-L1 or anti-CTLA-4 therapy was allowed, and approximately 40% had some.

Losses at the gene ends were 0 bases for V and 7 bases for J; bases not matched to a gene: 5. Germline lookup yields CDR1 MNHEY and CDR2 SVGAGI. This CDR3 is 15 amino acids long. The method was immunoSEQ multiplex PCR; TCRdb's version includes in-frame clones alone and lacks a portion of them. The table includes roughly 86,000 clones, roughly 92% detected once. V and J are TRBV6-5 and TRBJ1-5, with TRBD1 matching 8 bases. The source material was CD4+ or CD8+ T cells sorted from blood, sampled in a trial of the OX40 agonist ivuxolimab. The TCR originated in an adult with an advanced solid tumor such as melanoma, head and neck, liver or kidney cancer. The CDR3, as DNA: TGTGCCAGCAGTTACTCAGGGACAGGTGGACAGCCCCAGCATTTT. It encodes CASSYSGTGGQPQHF.